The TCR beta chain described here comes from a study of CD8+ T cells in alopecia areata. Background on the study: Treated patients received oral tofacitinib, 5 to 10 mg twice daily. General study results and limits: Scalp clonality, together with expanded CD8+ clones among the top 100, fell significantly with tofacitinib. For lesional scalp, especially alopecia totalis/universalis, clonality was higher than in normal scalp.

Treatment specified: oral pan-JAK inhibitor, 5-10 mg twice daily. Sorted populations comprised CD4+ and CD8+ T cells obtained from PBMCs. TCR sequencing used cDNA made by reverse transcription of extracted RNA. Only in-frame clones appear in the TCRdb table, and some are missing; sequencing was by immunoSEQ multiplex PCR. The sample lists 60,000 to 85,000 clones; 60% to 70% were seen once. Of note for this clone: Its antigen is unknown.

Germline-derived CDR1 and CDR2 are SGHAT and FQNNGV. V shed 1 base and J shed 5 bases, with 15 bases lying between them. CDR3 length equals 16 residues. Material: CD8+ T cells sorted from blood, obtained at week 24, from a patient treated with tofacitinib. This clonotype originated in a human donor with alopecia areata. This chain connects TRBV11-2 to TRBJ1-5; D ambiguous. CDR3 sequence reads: CASSLAWRAVYQPQHF. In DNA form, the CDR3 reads TGTGCCAGCAGCTTAGCTTGGAGGGCGGTCTATCAGCCCCAGCATTTT.